One T cell receptor (beta chain) is described in this entry. Other DNA sequences of this sample code for an identical CDR3. Not a single patient had been given any form of treatment at any point before undergoing thyroid surgery. TCRdb reanalyzed the PCR reads with MiXCR. The data show 15,000 to 20,000 clones, with over 20% seen just once and less than 10% held by the top ten. The data are from a study of metastatic and nonmetastatic thyroid tumors. Unmatched junction bases numbered 1, after V lost 2 bases and J lost 5 bases. The CDR3 totals 14 residues. Germline CDR1 is MNHEY and CDR2 is SMNVEV (reference sequence).

The chain is built from TRBV27 and TRBJ1-2; 11 bases are shared with TRBD1. Sequencing was done on a sample of adjacent normal tissue. This clonotype was sampled from a female donor with papillary thyroid cancer or a benign thyroid nodule (not recorded which). Some clones in this sample may be carry-over from other donors' samples. The CDR3 loop is CASSLGTGGYGYTF. The DNA of the CDR3 is TGTGCCAGCAGTTTAGGGACAGGGGGTTATGGCTACACCTTC.